The rows below give T cell receptor beta chains drawn from one sample of a study of blood T cell repertoires in COVID-19. The method was immunoSEQ multiplex PCR; TCRdb's version includes in-frame clones alone and lacks a portion of them. The sample lists 110,000 to 150,000 clones, almost 85% occurring once. Sequencing was performed on PBMCs or T cells enriched from blood (not recorded which). These receptors came from a man aged 35-49 years with acute COVID-19. Both conserved end residues are part of each CDR3. Fields, in order: J gene, D gene, V gene, clone size, CDR3 protein, CDR3 DNA. A D gene is named only where the DNA matches it firmly. A row's size may be missing; if present it is once, few, many or a size class.

j_call: TRBJ2-5; d_call: TRBD1; v_call: TRBV2; clone_size: -; cdr3_aa: CASSKDRGQQETQYF; cdr3_nt: TGTGCCAGCAGTAAGGACAGGGGGCAGCAAGAGACCCAGTACTTC
j_call: TRBJ2-7; d_call: TRBD1; v_call: TRBV28; clone_size: -; cdr3_aa: CASSSPGTGSYEQYF; cdr3_nt: TGTGCCAGCAGTTCCCCCGGGACAGGGTCCTACGAGCAGTACTTC
j_call: TRBJ2-7; d_call: TRBD2; v_call: TRBV28; clone_size: once; cdr3_aa: CASSLTVSSGGYEQYF; cdr3_nt: TGTGCCAGCAGTTTAACAGTCTCTAGCGGGGGCTACGAGCAGTACTTC
j_call: TRBJ1-1; d_call: TRBD1; v_call: TRBV10-3; clone_size: -; cdr3_aa: CAITDRGKNTEAFF; cdr3_nt: TGTGCCATCACCGACAGGGGTAAGAACACTGAAGCTTTCTTT
j_call: TRBJ1-2; d_call: -; v_call: TRBV6-4; clone_size: -; cdr3_aa: CASIEGGLNNGYTF; cdr3_nt: TGTGCCAGCATAGAGGGGGGGCTGAACAATGGCTACACCTTC
j_call: TRBJ2-1; d_call: -; v_call: TRBV5-6; clone_size: -; cdr3_aa: CASSQPGYNEQFF; cdr3_nt: TGTGCCAGCAGCCAACCGGGCTACAATGAGCAGTTCTTC
j_call: TRBJ2-7; d_call: TRBD1; v_call: TRBV5-1; clone_size: -; cdr3_aa: CASSPGTGGEGEQYF; cdr3_nt: TGCGCCAGCAGCCCAGGGACAGGGGGCGAAGGCGAGCAGTACTTC
j_call: TRBJ1-4; d_call: -; v_call: TRBV27; clone_size: -; cdr3_aa: CASSLSPGVDWEKLFF; cdr3_nt: TGTGCCAGCAGTTTATCCCCCGGGGTTGATTGGGAAAAACTGTTTTTT
j_call: TRBJ1-2; d_call: -; v_call: TRBV25-1; clone_size: few; cdr3_aa: CASSGDPTTNYGYTF; cdr3_nt: TGTGCCAGCAGTGGTGATCCTACTACCAACTATGGCTACACCTTC
j_call: TRBJ1-2; d_call: TRBD1; v_call: TRBV5-1; clone_size: -; cdr3_aa: CASSRRQGDYGYTF; cdr3_nt: TGCGCCAGCAGCCGTAGACAGGGTGACTATGGCTACACCTTC
j_call: TRBJ1-4; d_call: TRBD1; v_call: TRBV19; clone_size: -; cdr3_aa: CASRPTPTGGPLREKLFF; cdr3_nt: TGTGCCAGTAGACCGACGCCGACAGGGGGACCCCTTAGGGAAAAACTGTTTTTT